This TCR beta chain was documented in a study of radiotherapy plus CTLA-4 blockade in lung cancer. V gave up 3 bases and J gave up 3 bases; unmatched junction bases: 3. This CDR3 has 14 amino acids. From germline, CDR1 is MDHEN and CDR2 SYDVKM. Repertoires were generated with immunoSEQ multiplex PCR, while TCRdb's copy carries only in-frame clones and drops some. Here the sample spans approximately 40,000 clones, 86% being singletons. V is TRBV28 and J is TRBJ2-7; 9 bases match TRBD2. Sequenced material: peripheral blood, taken from a patient treated with radiotherapy plus ipilimumab. This TCR was recovered from a human donor with non-small cell lung cancer whose response to radiotherapy plus ipilimumab could not be evaluated. The CDR3 here is CASSLREGLYEQYF. CDR3 in DNA: TGTGCCAGCAGTTTGCGGGAGGGCCTCTACGAGCAGTACTTC.